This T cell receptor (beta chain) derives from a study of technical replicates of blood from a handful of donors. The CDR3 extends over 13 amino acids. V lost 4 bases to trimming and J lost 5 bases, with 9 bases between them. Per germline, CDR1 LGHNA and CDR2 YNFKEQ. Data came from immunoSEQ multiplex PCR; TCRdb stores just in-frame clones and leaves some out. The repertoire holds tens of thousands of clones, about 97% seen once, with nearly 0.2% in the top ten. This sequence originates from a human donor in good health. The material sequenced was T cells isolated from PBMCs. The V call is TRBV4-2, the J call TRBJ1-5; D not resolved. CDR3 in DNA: TGTGCCAGCAGCCTGGCGGGCTATCAGCCCCAGCATTTT. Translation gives CASSLAGYQPQHF.